A selection of T cell receptor beta chains follows, all from one sample in a study of shared clonotypes between healthy human individuals. Libraries were prepared by immunoSEQ multiplex PCR; TCRdb keeps only in-frame clonotypes and omits some of them. The sample has some 1.5 million clones; 98% are singletons. Material for sequencing was naive CD4+ T cells sorted from blood. These TCRs come from a man aged 25-40 years in good health. Both conserved end residues are part of each CDR3. D genes are given only for firm matches. Size values are once, few and many counts, or a class for expanded clones, and some rows have none.

d_call: NA
clone_size: NA
j_call: TRBJ1-2
v_call: TRBV7-9
cdr3_nt: TGTGCCAGCAGCTTAGTGGAGGTCGGTGGCTACACCTTC
cdr3_aa: CASSLVEVGGYTF

d_call: NA
clone_size: NA
j_call: TRBJ2-7
v_call: TRBV4-3
cdr3_nt: TGCGCCAGCAGCCAAGTTATCCCTCCCTACGAGCAGTACTTC
cdr3_aa: CASSQVIPPYEQYF

d_call: NA
clone_size: NA
j_call: TRBJ1-4
v_call: TRBV9
cdr3_nt: TGTGCCAGCAGCGTAGATCTTGTCAGTGAAAAACTGTTTTTT
cdr3_aa: CASSVDLVSEKLFF

d_call: NA
clone_size: NA
j_call: TRBJ2-7
v_call: TRBV5-1
cdr3_nt: TGCGCCAGCAGCTTGGGGGGTTACTCCTACGAGCAGTACTTC
cdr3_aa: CASSLGGYSYEQYF

d_call: NA
clone_size: once
j_call: TRBJ1-1
v_call: TRBV5-1
cdr3_nt: TGCGCCAGCAGCAAAAACACGGGGGACACTGAAGCTTTCTTT
cdr3_aa: CASSKNTGDTEAFF

d_call: NA
clone_size: NA
j_call: TRBJ2-1
v_call: TRBV9
cdr3_nt: TGTGCCAGCAGCGTAGAACTAGAAGTCTGGAATGAGCAGTTCTTC
cdr3_aa: CASSVELEVWNEQFF

d_call: NA
clone_size: NA
j_call: TRBJ1-2
v_call: TRBV29-1
cdr3_nt: TGCAGCGCAACGCCTCGGGGTAAGGATGGCTACACCTTC
cdr3_aa: CSATPRGKDGYTF

d_call: TRBD1
clone_size: NA
j_call: TRBJ2-5
v_call: TRBV5-1
cdr3_nt: TGCGCCAGCAGCTTGACAGGGGGATGGGAAGAGACCCAGTACTTC
cdr3_aa: CASSLTGGWEETQYF

d_call: NA
clone_size: NA
j_call: TRBJ1-3
v_call: TRBV18
cdr3_nt: TGTGCCAGCTCACCTTTTCTTCGATTGTTCCTCAAATTT
cdr3_aa: CASSPFLRLFLKF

d_call: TRBD1
clone_size: NA
j_call: TRBJ1-5
v_call: TRBV19
cdr3_nt: TGTGCCAGTAGTACCGACAGGGGGTACGGGGTCCATCAGCCCCAGCATTTT
cdr3_aa: CASSTDRGYGVHQPQHF

d_call: NA
clone_size: NA
j_call: TRBJ2-3
v_call: TRBV15
cdr3_nt: TGTGCCACCAGCAGGAAGGGTCGCGCAGATACGCAGTATTTT
cdr3_aa: CATSRKGRADTQYF

d_call: NA
clone_size: NA
j_call: TRBJ1-1
v_call: TRBV18
cdr3_nt: TGTGCCAGCTCACCCGCGGAGAACACTGAAGCTTTCTTT
cdr3_aa: CASSPAENTEAFF

d_call: NA
clone_size: NA
j_call: TRBJ1-2
v_call: TRBV7-8
cdr3_nt: TGTGCCAGCAGCTTAGCTCCCAGTCTGAACTATGGCTACACCTTC
cdr3_aa: CASSLAPSLNYGYTF

d_call: NA
clone_size: NA
j_call: TRBJ2-7
v_call: TRBV5-1
cdr3_nt: TGCGCCAGCATGTCAATCCTGGGAATTGGCGAGCAGTACTTC
cdr3_aa: CASMSILGIGEQYF

d_call: NA
clone_size: NA
j_call: TRBJ2-5
v_call: TRBV28
cdr3_nt: TGTGCCAGCAGTTTGAGGGGTCGCATGGAAGAGACCCAGTACTTC
cdr3_aa: CASSLRGRMEETQYF

d_call: NA
clone_size: NA
j_call: TRBJ1-4
v_call: TRBV9
cdr3_nt: TGTGCCAGCAGCGCCGGACGGGTTAATGAAAAACTGTTTTTT
cdr3_aa: CASSAGRVNEKLFF

d_call: NA
clone_size: NA
j_call: TRBJ2-3
v_call: TRBV30
cdr3_nt: TGTGCCTGGTCAGACAGTACCTTCACAGATACGCAGTATTTT
cdr3_aa: CAWSDSTFTDTQYF

d_call: NA
clone_size: NA
j_call: TRBJ1-2
v_call: TRBV25-1
cdr3_nt: TGTGCCAGCAGTGAATTCGGCAGGGACTACACCTTC
cdr3_aa: CASSEFGRDYTF

d_call: TRBD2
clone_size: once
j_call: TRBJ2-1
v_call: TRBV19
cdr3_nt: TGTGCCAGTAGTTCCCCTTCGGGCCCGGGGGGGAATGAGCAGTTCTTC
cdr3_aa: CASSSPSGPGGNEQFF

d_call: NA
clone_size: NA
j_call: TRBJ1-2
v_call: TRBV6-1
cdr3_nt: TGTGCCAGCAGGGTCGGGGACTTGAGGGGCTACACCTTC
cdr3_aa: CASRVGDLRGYTF

d_call: NA
clone_size: NA
j_call: TRBJ2-7
v_call: TRBV4-1
cdr3_nt: TGCGCCAGCAGCCCAGAGGGACTGATCTCCTACGAGCAGTACTTC
cdr3_aa: CASSPEGLISYEQYF

d_call: NA
clone_size: NA
j_call: TRBJ2-2
v_call: TRBV7-6
cdr3_nt: TGTGCCAGCAGCTTAGCGCAAGGGGGTCACACCGGGGAGCTGTTTTTT
cdr3_aa: CASSLAQGGHTGELFF

d_call: NA
clone_size: NA
j_call: TRBJ2-7
v_call: TRBV27
cdr3_nt: TGTGCCAGCAGTTCTCCGGGGGTCGGCGAGCAGTACTTC
cdr3_aa: CASSSPGVGEQYF

d_call: NA
clone_size: NA
j_call: TRBJ2-7
v_call: TRBV29-1
cdr3_nt: TGCAGCGTTGCGGAGACCTCCTACGAGCAGTACTTC
cdr3_aa: CSVAETSYEQYF

d_call: NA
clone_size: few
j_call: TRBJ1-2
v_call: TRBV2
cdr3_nt: TGTGCCAGCAGGGGATCTTATAGCTATGGCTACACCTTC
cdr3_aa: CASRGSYSYGYTF

d_call: NA
clone_size: NA
j_call: TRBJ2-7
v_call: TRBV7-8
cdr3_nt: TGTGCCAGCAGCCGCGTTGGGGGACCAAGCTCCTACGAGCAGTACTTC
cdr3_aa: CASSRVGGPSSYEQYF

d_call: NA
clone_size: NA
j_call: TRBJ2-7
v_call: TRBV5-4
cdr3_nt: TGTGCCAGCAGCTTGGGTGGAGGATTACTCTACGAGCAGTACTTC
cdr3_aa: CASSLGGGLLYEQYF